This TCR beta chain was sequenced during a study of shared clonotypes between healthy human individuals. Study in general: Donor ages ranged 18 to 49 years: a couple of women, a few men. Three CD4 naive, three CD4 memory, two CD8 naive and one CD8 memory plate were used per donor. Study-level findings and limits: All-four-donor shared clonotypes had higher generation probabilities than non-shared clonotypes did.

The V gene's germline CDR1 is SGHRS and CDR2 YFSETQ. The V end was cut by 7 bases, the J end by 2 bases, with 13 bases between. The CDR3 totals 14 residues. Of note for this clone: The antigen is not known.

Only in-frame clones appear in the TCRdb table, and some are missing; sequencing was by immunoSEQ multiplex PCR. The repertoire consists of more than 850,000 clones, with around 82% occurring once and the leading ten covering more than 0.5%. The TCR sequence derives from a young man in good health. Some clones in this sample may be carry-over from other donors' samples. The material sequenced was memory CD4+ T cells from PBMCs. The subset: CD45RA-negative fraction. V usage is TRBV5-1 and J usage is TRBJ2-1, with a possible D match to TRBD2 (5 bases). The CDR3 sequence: CASRTGVTYNEQFF. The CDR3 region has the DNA TGCGCCAGCCGGACCGGGGTTACCTACAATGAGCAGTTCTTC.